One sample yielded the 30 T cell receptor beta chains listed below, sequenced in a study of radiotherapy plus CTLA-4 blockade in lung cancer (dated by TCRdb to between 2017 and 2018). Library prep was done by the immunoSEQ multiplex PCR assay. TCRdb carries this immuneACCESS record with in-frame sequences only. Its versions omit some clonotypes, under half of them owing to an unresolved V gene in the studies checked, with the rest unexplained. The sample contains some 66,000 clones, about 83% of them found a single time. Less than 4.5% of the sample goes to the ten largest clones. The sequences come from peripheral blood, collected from a patient treated with radiotherapy plus ipilimumab. The receptors shown here come from a human donor with non-small cell lung cancer who had a partial response to radiotherapy plus ipilimumab.

This chain links TRBV2 with TRBJ1-2; D is perhaps TRBD1 (6 bases). Trimming took 4 bases from V and 2 from J, leaving 11 bases between them. Germline V gene sequence: CDR1 SNHLY, CDR2 FYNNEI. The CDR3 sequence is 14 residues long. The CDR3 DNA follows: TGTGCCAGCAGTGGTAGAACAGGGAACTATGGCTACACCTTC. Translated, it gives CASSGRTGNYGYTF.

The chain has TRBV7-9 and TRBJ1-5; 7 positions match TRBD1. The germline gives CDR1 SEHNR, CDR2 FQNEAQ (reference sequence). J was trimmed by 0 bases and V by 4 bases; bases with no gene match: 9. The CDR3 runs 17 residues. CDR3 residues: CASSSGTEVYSNQPQHF. CDR3 bases: TGTGCCAGCAGCTCCGGGACAGAGGTCTATAGCAATCAGCCCCAGCATTTT. Full variable domain (remainder filled in from reference TRBV7-9 and TRBJ1-5): DTGVSQNPRHKITKRGQNVTFRCDPISEHNRLYWYRQTLGQGPEFLTYFQNEAQLEKSRLLSDRFSAERPKGSFSTLEIQRTEQGDSAMYLCASSSGTEVYSNQPQHFGDGTRLSIL.

The chain has TRBV28 and TRBJ2-4; 9 nucleotides align to TRBD2. The CDR3 runs to 18 residues. V gave up 5 bases and J gave up 0 bases; unmatched junction bases: 11. Per germline, CDR1 MDHEN and CDR2 SYDVKM. The CDR3 DNA follows: TGTGCCAGCAGTCTACAGGTCTCACTAGCGGGAGCCAAAAACATTCAGTACTTC. Protein: CASSLQVSLAGAKNIQYF. Using reference TRBV28 and TRBJ2-4 for the parts outside the CDR3, the full variable domain is DVKVTQSSRYLVKRTGEKVFLECVQDMDHENMFWYRQDPGLGLRLIYFSYDVKMKEKGDIPEGYSVSREKKERFSLILESASTNQTSMYLCASSLQVSLAGAKNIQYFGAGTRLSVL.

This clone occurred a few times. The chain is built from TRBV5-6 and TRBJ1-1, with D possibly matching TRBD1 (6 bases). Trimming took off 0 bases at V and 3 bases at J, with 12 bases between the two ends. CDR3 length: 15 amino acids. Germline lookup yields CDR1 SGHDT and CDR2 YYEEEE. CDR3 in DNA: TGTGCCAGCAGCTTGGGACAGGCGAGCTACACTGAAGCTTTCTTT. This codes for CASSLGQASYTEAFF.

The CDR3: CASTSGTQSYEQYF. The CDR3 DNA sequence: TGTGCCAGCACCTCCGGGACTCAGTCCTACGAGCAGTACTTC. This chain uses TRBV6-5 with TRBJ2-7; perhaps TRBD2 as D (6 bases). The CDR3 sequence is 14 residues long. V was cut by 7 bases and J by 1 base, with 14 bases left in between. Per the germline V gene, CDR1 is MNHEY and CDR2 is SVGAGI.

This clone was recorded a few times. The V and J genes are TRBV11-3 and TRBJ2-3, with 9 bases fitting TRBD2. CDR1 is SGHNT and CDR2 is YENEEA in the germline V gene. Unmatched junction bases numbered 4, after V lost 3 bases and J lost 0 bases. This CDR3 comprises 16 residues. In nucleotides, the CDR3 is TGTGCCAGCAGCTTTAGCGGGAGCATCAGCACAGATACGCAGTATTTT. Amino acids: CASSFSGSISTDTQYF.

The rearrangement uses TRBV18 and TRBJ1-1; D remains unclear. V gave up 0 bases and J gave up 7 bases, with 9 bases separating them. Germline CDR1 and CDR2: KGHSH and LQKENI. CDR3 size: 13 residues. The CDR3 DNA reads TGTGCCAGCTCACCACCTCGGCAGGTTGAAGCTTTCTTT. It yields the protein CASSPPRQVEAFF.

The sample holds one count of this clone. The V call is TRBV28, the J call TRBJ2-7; D is possibly TRBD2 (6 bases). CDR1 is MDHEN and CDR2 is SYDVKM in the germline V gene. The ends were cut back, 5 bases at V and 5 bases at J, with 22 bases in the middle. The length of the CDR3 is 16 residues. The chain's CDR3 is CASSPLGGAAGHEQYF. Written as DNA, the CDR3 is TGTGCCAGCAGTCCCCTCGGAGGGGCAGCCGGGCACGAGCAGTACTTC.

The V and J genes are TRBV5-1 and TRBJ2-3; weak D call: TRBD2 (5 bases). Germline loops: CDR1 SGHRS, CDR2 YFSETQ. This CDR3 contains 13 residues. Between the trimmed V and J ends, which lost 4 bases and 3 bases, there was a span of 9 bases. The CDR3 sequence: CASSEGSTDTQYF. In nucleotides, the CDR3 is TGCGCCAGCAGCGAAGGGAGTACAGATACGCAGTATTTT. Looking up the rest from reference TRBV5-1 and TRBJ2-3 gives the full variable domain: KAGVTQTPRYLIKTRGQQVTLSCSPISGHRSVSWYQQTPGQGLQFLFEYFSETQRNKGNFPGRFSGRQFSNSRSEMNVSTLELGDSALYLCASSEGSTDTQYFGPGTRLTVL.

In nucleotides, the CDR3 is TGTGCCAGCAGGGTCGCTTCAGGGGCGGCTGGCTACACCTTC. Protein sequence: CASRVASGAAGYTF. The gene calls are TRBV27 and TRBJ1-2; D might be TRBD1 (6 bases). Germline V gene lookup returns CDR1 MNHEY and CDR2 SMNVEV (reference sequence). The CDR3 has 14 amino acids. Deletions cut 6 bases from V and 7 bases from J, with 18 bases between.

This clone occurred a few times. The genes are TRBV4-1 and TRBJ2-7, with TRBD1 matching over 7 bases. The germline gives CDR1 MGHRA, CDR2 YSYEKL. This CDR3 comprises 16 residues. V shed 0 bases and J 2 bases; nucleotides not matched to a gene: 7. The CDR3 is CASSQDDRARTYEQYF. The CDR3 DNA follows: TGCGCCAGCAGCCAAGACGACAGGGCCCGGACCTACGAGCAGTACTTC.

This chain's CDR3 is CASSPGLAGESEQFF. In DNA, the CDR3 is TGTGCCAGCAGCCCAGGACTAGCGGGAGAAAGTGAGCAGTTCTTC. The rearrangement links TRBV5-6 to TRBJ2-1; 13 nucleotides match TRBD2. Germline values: CDR1 SGHDT, CDR2 YYEEEE. CDR3 size: 15 residues. Germline trimming cut 4 bases from V and 9 bases from J; bases unmatched to any gene: 7.

The chain has TRBV28 and TRBJ1-1, with D maybe TRBD1 (6 bases). Germline V gene sequence: CDR1 MDHEN, CDR2 SYDVKM. V was pared by 0 bases and J by 2 bases, with 13 bases between. The CDR3 has 16 amino acids. The CDR3 loop reads CASSLWMRTDNTEAFF. CDR3 sequence (DNA): TGTGCCAGCAGTTTATGGATGAGGACAGATAACACTGAAGCTTTCTTT.

The chain combines TRBV20-1 with TRBJ1-1; tentatively, D is TRBD1 (5 bases). CDR3 length: 11 amino acids. Germline V CDR1 and CDR2: DFQATT, SNEGSKA (reference sequence). V gave up 5 bases and J gave up 4 bases, with 8 bases separating them. The DNA for the CDR3 is TGCAGTGCTGGGGGGTTCACTGAAGCTTTCTTT. It encodes CSAGGFTEAFF.

The rearrangement uses TRBV11-2 and TRBJ2-7, with 7 bases aligning to TRBD1. Germline CDR1 SGHAT, CDR2 FQNNGV. The CDR3 loop spans 13 amino acids. The V segment lost 4 bases and the J segment 6 bases; nucleotides outside the gene matches: 6. CDR3 region: CASSSDRVGEQYF. The CDR3 DNA sequence: TGTGCCAGCAGCTCCGACAGGGTAGGCGAGCAGTACTTC.

This clone was counted between two and nine times. This chain uses TRBV29-1 with TRBJ2-7, with 7 bases identical to TRBD1. This CDR3 contains 14 residues. The V segment lost 3 bases and the J segment 7 bases; nucleotides outside the gene matches: 12. Germline V lookup: CDR1 SQVTM, CDR2 ANQGSEA. Here the CDR3 reads CSVEWDRTLGEQYF. The CDR3 DNA reads as TGCAGCGTTGAGTGGGACAGAACCCTTGGGGAGCAGTACTTC.

The chain links TRBV6-4 to TRBJ1-2; possible D gene TRBD1, 6 bases. V was cut by 6 bases and J by 4 bases, with 12 bases left in between. The length of the CDR3 is 13 residues. CDR1 is MRHNA, CDR2 SNTAGT, per germline. The CDR3 coding sequence is TGTGCCAGCAGAGGACAGAGCACCTATGGCTACACCTTC. Amino acids: CASRGQSTYGYTF.

This chain links TRBV7-9 with TRBJ2-6; 7 bases align to TRBD2. Germline V lookup: CDR1 SEHNR, CDR2 FQNEAQ (reference sequence). Trimming at V came to 11 bases and at J to 0 bases, leaving 7 bases not matched to a gene. The CDR3 spans 15 residues. CDR3 nucleotide sequence: TGTGCCTCACCGCGGACTAGCTCTGGGGCCAACGTCCTGACTTTC. It is translated as CASPRTSSGANVLTF.

The CDR3 spells CATGRQGNSNQPQHF. The CDR3 DNA reads as TGTGCCACCGGCCGGCAGGGCAATAGCAATCAGCCCCAGCATTTT. This sequence joins TRBV19 and TRBJ1-5, with D possibly being TRBD1 (5 bases). V dropped 10 bases and J dropped 0 bases, with 16 bases sitting between them. CDR3 length: 15 residues. Germline CDR1 LNHDA, CDR2 SQIVND (reference sequence).

This clone was seen a handful of times. V usage is TRBV5-3 and J usage is TRBJ2-1, with 13 bases lining up with TRBD2. TRBV5-3 is recorded as an ORF, its role being uncertain. The CDR3 spans 16 residues. V was pared by 2 bases and J by 12 bases, with 11 bases of the junction left unmatched. The CDR3 here is CARSFIGLAGVMGQFF. The CDR3 bases are TGTGCCAGAAGCTTTATCGGACTAGCGGGAGTGATGGGGCAGTTCTTC.

This clone was observed a single time. V is TRBV7-6 and J is TRBJ1-4; no firm D call. This CDR3 has 15 residues. The ends were cut back, 0 bases at V and 7 bases at J, with 12 bases in the middle. CDR1 SGHVS and CDR2 FNYEAQ come from the germline V gene. The CDR3 DNA sequence: TGTGCCAGCAGCTTAGCGGGTCCAAGCGGTGAAAAACTGTTTTTT. This sequence encodes CASSLAGPSGEKLFF.

The rearrangement joins TRBV7-9 to TRBJ1-4; unclear D gene. Per the germline V gene, CDR1 is SEHNR and CDR2 is FQNEAQ (reference sequence). This CDR3 is built from 12 residues. Trimming removed 5 bases from V and 8 bases from J, with 9 bases in between. Written as DNA, the CDR3 is TGTGCCAGCAGCATTCGGGAGGAAAAACTGTTTTTT. Amino acid sequence: CASSIREEKLFF.

This chain connects TRBV29-1 to TRBJ2-7; 8 bases agree with TRBD2. V was clipped by 4 bases and J by 0 bases; unmatched bases: 8. This CDR3 contains 15 residues. Germline V gene lookup returns CDR1 SQVTM and CDR2 ANQGSEA. The CDR3 coding sequence is TGCAGCGTTGTCCCCTTAGCGGGGCCCTCCTACGAGCAGTACTTC. Amino acid sequence: CSVVPLAGPSYEQYF.

The chain employs TRBV7-9 and TRBJ1-2, with D unresolved. CDR1 and CDR2 (germline): SEHNR, FQNEAQ (reference sequence). The CDR3 loop spans 14 amino acids. Trimming removed 1 base at V and 4 bases at J, with 10 bases between. This CDR3 is CASSLGQNFYGYTF. The CDR3 coding sequence is TGTGCCAGCAGCTTAGGCCAGAATTTCTATGGCTACACCTTC.

This chain uses TRBV6-5 with TRBJ2-7, with 8 bases lining up with TRBD2. Unmatched junction bases numbered 9, after V lost 5 bases and J lost 6 bases. This CDR3 spans 14 amino acids. The germline CDR1 and CDR2 sequences are MNHEY and SVGAGI. This CDR3 reads CASSQSAGGSEQYF. The CDR3 DNA follows: TGTGCCAGCAGTCAGAGCGCGGGAGGATCCGAGCAGTACTTC.

The chain joins TRBV27 to TRBJ2-7; D may be TRBD1 (6 bases). This CDR3 has 18 residues. CDR1 is MNHEY, CDR2 SMNVEV, per germline (reference sequence). The V and J ends lost 1 base and 1 base respectively, with 20 bases between them. Here the CDR3 DNA reads TGTGCCAGCAGTTTATTACCTCCGGGACAAGGGCTATCCTACGAGCAGTACTTC. Amino acid sequence: CASSLLPPGQGLSYEQYF.

The chain uses TRBV5-1 and TRBJ1-6; 8 bases are shared with TRBD1. The V gene's germline CDR1 is SGHRS and CDR2 YFSETQ. This CDR3 region has 15 residues. Unmatched junction bases numbered 10, after V lost 4 bases and J lost 10 bases. The CDR3 spells CASSETGAAESPLHF. CDR3 in DNA: TGCGCCAGCAGCGAGACAGGGGCCGCAGAATCACCCCTCCACTTT.

This chain links TRBV2 with TRBJ2-7; D gene ambiguous. Germline V gene sequence: CDR1 SNHLY, CDR2 FYNNEI. This CDR3 contains 15 residues. The V and J ends lost 3 bases and 5 bases respectively, with 17 bases between them. CDR3 residues: CASSDDRASGNEQYF. The DNA for the CDR3 is TGTGCCAGCAGTGATGACCGTGCTTCAGGCAACGAGCAGTACTTC.

This clone was counted a few times. V and J are TRBV28 and TRBJ1-1; D is possibly TRBD1 (5 bases). The germline V and J ends were trimmed by 6 bases and 0 bases, with 14 bases remaining between them. CDR3 length: 15 amino acids. Looked up from germline, CDR1 is MDHEN and CDR2 is SYDVKM. The CDR3 DNA reads as TGTGCCAGCAGCCCATCGGCAGGGTTGAACACTGAAGCTTTCTTT. Amino acid sequence: CASSPSAGLNTEAFF.

This chain connects TRBV5-6 to TRBJ1-2; a possible D gene is TRBD1 (5 bases). The V end lost 1 base, the J end lost 4 bases, and 8 bases lay between the germline ends. This CDR3 has 13 residues. In germline, CDR1 is SGHDT, CDR2 YYEEEE. CDR3 in amino acids: CASSLSGPYGYTF. The DNA for the CDR3 is TGTGCCAGCAGCTTGTCAGGGCCCTATGGCTACACCTTC.